Listed below are T cell receptor beta chains from one sample, sequenced in a study of T cell responses to AZD1222 COVID-19 vaccine. Method: immunoSEQ multiplex PCR; TCRdb's copy keeps in-frame clones and lacks some. The sample yields about 270,000 clones, 90% to 95% seen once. The specimen was peripheral blood, collected 28 days after the second AZD1222 dose. These receptors all come from an adult who received the AZD1222 COVID-19 vaccine. CDR3s include the opening cysteine and the closing phenylalanine or tryptophan. D genes are given only for firm matches. Clone size is given for some rows only: seen once, a few or many times, or a class if the clone is expanded.

cdr3_nt cdr3_aa cdr3_length clone_size v_call d_call j_call
TGTGCCAGCTCGGGGGTGGGACGTTTCACCAAAAACATTCAGTACTTC CASSGVGRFTKNIQYF 16 - TRBV28 - TRBJ2-4
TGTGCCAGCAGTCGGCGGACAGGGGGCGAGTCGGGGGCTTTCTTT CASSRRTGGESGAFF 15 - TRBV7-2 TRBD1 TRBJ1-1
TGCGCCAGCAGCTTGGGGGCCATCACTAGCGGAGGCACAGATACGCAGTATTTT CASSLGAITSGGTDTQYF 18 once TRBV5-1 TRBD2 TRBJ2-3
TGTGCCAGCAGCCAAGATCTGGGCCGCAACAATGAGCAGTTCTTC CASSQDLGRNNEQFF 15 - TRBV4-2 - TRBJ2-1
TGTGCCAGCAGTTACGGAGGCCACATACCCACTGAAGCTTTCTTT CASSYGGHIPTEAFF 15 once TRBV6-5 - TRBJ1-1
TGCGCCAGCAACGGGCAGGCCAGCTCCTACAATGAGCAGTTCTTC CASNGQASSYNEQFF 15 - TRBV5-1 - TRBJ2-1
TGTGCCAGCAGCGTCCGGGACAGTGCTTACGAGCAGTACTTC CASSVRDSAYEQYF 14 - TRBV5-4 TRBD1 TRBJ2-7
TGTGCCAGCAGCCAAGTGAGACTAGCGGGGGGTGAGGGCACAGATACGCAGTATTTT CASSQVRLAGGEGTDTQYF 19 - TRBV3-1/TRBV3-2 TRBD2 TRBJ2-3
TGTGCCAGCAGCCTTGACTGGGGAGCGGGAAGGGATGAGCAGTTCTTC CASSLDWGAGRDEQFF 16 once TRBV3-1/TRBV3-2 TRBD2 TRBJ2-1
TGCAGTGCGGGAGACTACGAGCAGTACTTC CSAGDYEQYF 10 once TRBV20-1 - TRBJ2-7
TGTGCCAGCCTCCGCCCGGGTCTTTTAAGAGAGACCCAGTACTTC CASLRPGLLRETQYF 15 - TRBV6-4 - TRBJ2-5
TGTGCCAGCGGTAACTTCGAAAAACTGTTTTTT CASGNFEKLFF 11 - TRBV2 - TRBJ1-4
TGTGCCACCAGCAGAGATTTGGACAGTCGCACAGATACGCAGTATTTT CATSRDLDSRTDTQYF 16 - TRBV15 - TRBJ2-3
TGTGCCAGCAGCGTAGGAGGGGCCAATCAGCCCCAGCATTTT CASSVGGANQPQHF 14 once TRBV9 - TRBJ1-5
TGTGCCAGCACCCAGGGAAGGGGCTACACCTTC CASTQGRGYTF 11 once TRBV2 - TRBJ1-2
TGTGCCAGCAACTCTTACAGGGTTGGCGGCTACACCTTC CASNSYRVGGYTF 13 - TRBV12-3/TRBV12-4 - TRBJ1-2
TGTGCCAGCAGCATAGGGAGCCCTACGGGACGGTTATCGGAAGGCTACACCTTC CASSIGSPTGRLSEGYTF 18 - TRBV7-9 - TRBJ1-2
TGTGCCAGCAGACCCTGGGGTAGGGGAAGGGATGAAAAACTGTTTTTT CASRPWGRGRDEKLFF 16 - TRBV28 - TRBJ1-4
TGTGCCACGGGCGGCACTAGCGGGAGGCTTAATGAGCAGTTCTTC CATGGTSGRLNEQFF 15 - TRBV7-9 TRBD2 TRBJ2-1
TGTGCCAGCAGTTACTCAGCGGGAGGCAATGAGCAGTTCTTC CASSYSAGGNEQFF 14 - TRBV6-5 TRBD2 TRBJ2-1
TGTGCCAGCTCACCTGGGATCAACTATGGCTACACCTTC CASSPGINYGYTF 13 - TRBV18 - TRBJ1-2
TGTGCCAGCAGTTACTCCCAGGGCACCTACGAGCAGTACTTC CASSYSQGTYEQYF 14 - TRBV6-5 - TRBJ2-7
TGTGCCATCAGTGACTTCTCCGGGTCTAGGGGTTCGCCTACGAGGTTC CAISDFSGSRGSPTRF 16 - TRBV10-3 - TRBJ2-7
TGTGCCAGCAGTCCCGGGGGTCCCCCCTACGAGCAGTACTTC CASSPGGPPYEQYF 14 - TRBV28 - TRBJ2-7
TGTGCCAGCAGCAACCCTGCCCAGGGGGAGCAGTACTTC CASSNPAQGEQYF 13 once TRBV7-2 - TRBJ2-7
TGTGCCAGCAGTTTTGCGGGTTCGGAGAATGAGCAGTTCTTC CASSFAGSENEQFF 14 - TRBV27 - TRBJ2-1
TGTGCCAGCAGTGCCGGGACTAGGACTGGGAATGAGCAGTTCTTC CASSAGTRTGNEQFF 15 - TRBV2 TRBD2 TRBJ2-1
TGTGCCAGTAGTAGGACTAGCGGGAGGGGATCCTACGAGCAGTACTTC CASSRTSGRGSYEQYF 16 - TRBV19 TRBD2 TRBJ2-7
TGCGCCAGCAGCCAAGAGTCTACGGGCGGCTATGGCTACACCTTC CASSQESTGGYGYTF 15 - TRBV4-3 - TRBJ1-2
TGTGCCAGCGGTCCCGGGACAGGGATCACAGATACGCAGTATTTT CASGPGTGITDTQYF 15 - TRBV27 TRBD1 TRBJ2-3
TGTGCCTGGAGGTCATTAAGGACGCCGGGAATATTCGAGCAGTACTTC CAWRSLRTPGIFEQYF 16 - TRBV30 - TRBJ2-7
TGCAGTGCTAGTTACCCCACAGGGGCATATACGCAGTATTTT CSASYPTGAYTQYF 14 - TRBV20-1 TRBD1 TRBJ2-3
TGTGCCAGCAGTAAGGGCTTGAGAGAGACCCAGTACTTC CASSKGLRETQYF 13 - TRBV6-5 - TRBJ2-5
TGTGCCACCAGCAGAGGAGTGGCGAACTCTGGAAACACCATATATTTT CATSRGVANSGNTIYF 16 - TRBV15 - TRBJ1-3
TGTGCCAGCAGTTCTGAGGTCCGGAACACTGAAGCTTTCTTT CASSSEVRNTEAFF 14 - TRBV6-2/TRBV6-3 - TRBJ1-1
TGTGCCAGCAGCCTTAGGGCATGGGGGATACAGACCCAGTACTTC CASSLRAWGIQTQYF 15 - TRBV28 - TRBJ2-5
TGTGCCAGCAGTTTAGGAGGCAGAGATACGCAGTATTTT CASSLGGRDTQYF 13 - TRBV12-3/TRBV12-4 - TRBJ2-3
TGCGCCAGCAGCCCGGGACAGGGATTAAACACCGGGGAGCTGTTTTTT CASSPGQGLNTGELFF 16 - TRBV5-1 TRBD1 TRBJ2-2
TGTGCCAGCAGTTTACCCCCGGGGTGGGAGCAGTACTTC CASSLPPGWEQYF 13 once TRBV28 - TRBJ2-7
TGTGCCAGCAGTGAAAGGGACTCTTGGCAGTTCTTC CASSERDSWQFF 12 once TRBV2 - TRBJ2-1